This T cell receptor (beta chain) is drawn from a study of blood T cell repertoires in COVID-19. Study information: The United States, Italy and Spain supplied acute and convalescent COVID-19 samples.

CDR1 is SNHLY and CDR2 is FYNNEI in the germline V gene. Trimming pared 5 bases from V and 10 bases from J, leaving 20 bases between. The CDR3 totals 15 residues. The method was immunoSEQ multiplex PCR; TCRdb's version includes in-frame clones alone and lacks a portion of them. The sample includes 300,000 to 400,000 clones, about 87% of them seen just once. The V gene is TRBV2, the J gene TRBJ1-4; tentative D call: TRBD1 (5 bases). The sequencing input was peripheral blood. The receptor was isolated from a human donor in a cohort sampled during active COVID-19. This chain's CDR3 is CASSPLGPRLGKLFF. DNA for the CDR3: TGTGCCAGCAGTCCCTTGGGGCCCCGCTTGGGAAAACTGTTTTTT.